The clone carrying this TCR beta chain was detected only a few times. Antigen unknown. This CDR3 spans 20 amino acids. CDR1 is DFQATT, CDR2 SNEGSKA, per germline (reference sequence). V gave up 1 base and J gave up 3 bases, with 28 bases separating them. The sample is drawn from a study of identical twins. Study outcomes and limitations: Recombination models fit unrelated individuals' TCR alpha sharing but underestimated twins'.

MiXCR, applied by TCRdb to the 5' RACE reads, yields one record per CDR3 protein. Seen here are 410,000 or so distinct CDR3 sequences, approximately 17% observed once, and the top ten hold roughly 12%. The sequencing input was naive T cells sorted from blood. The chain uses TRBV20-1 and TRBJ2-1, with a weak D call TRBD2 (6 bases). The TCR was taken from a man in his fifties or sixties in good health. Here the CDR3 DNA reads TGCAGTGCTAGAGTGTCGTCCCGGACTACCAAAAGAGCTTTCTACAATGAGCAGTTCTTC. Its protein product is CSARVSSRTTKRAFYNEQFF.